The 11 T cell receptor beta chains presented below share a single source sample, sequenced in a study of cytomegalovirus exposure and HLA in healthy donors. Measured with immunoSEQ multiplex PCR; TCRdb has only the in-frame clones, and not every one. Here the sample spans some 120,000 clones, 88% being singletons. Sequenced material: PBMCs. Receptors originate from a man younger than 45 in good health and CMV-seronegative.

The chain employs TRBV7-6 and TRBJ2-2, with 9 bases aligning to TRBD2. Per germline, CDR1 SGHVS and CDR2 FNYEAQ. V shed 6 bases and J 6 bases; nucleotides not matched to a gene: 11. CDR3 length: 16 amino acids. The DNA for the CDR3 is TGTGCCAGCAGACTCTTAGCGGGAGTATCGGCCGGGGAGCTGTTTTTT. Translation gives CASRLLAGVSAGELFF.

The table lists this clone with a count of one. The genes are TRBV29-1 and TRBJ1-2; D is ambiguous. The CDR3 length is 11 residues. V gave up 3 bases and J gave up 7 bases, with 9 bases separating them. Looked up from germline, CDR1 is SQVTM and CDR2 is ANQGSEA. CDR3 nucleotides: TGCAGCGTTGACTTCCTAATTGGCTACACCTTC. Translated, it gives CSVDFLIGYTF.

The V and J genes are TRBV4-2 and TRBJ2-7; 7 nucleotides line up with TRBD1. The V and J ends lost 1 base and 9 bases, in that order; junction bases with no gene match: 9. There are 14 residues in the CDR3. Germline V gene lookup returns CDR1 LGHNA and CDR2 YNFKEQ. Written as DNA, the CDR3 is TGTGCCAGCAGCCAAGGTCAGGAGCCAGGGGGGCAGTACTTC. Its translation is CASSQGQEPGGQYF.

The chain employs TRBV30 and TRBJ1-3; 7 bases agree with TRBD1. Losses at the gene ends were 3 bases for V and 2 bases for J; bases not matched to a gene: 1. Germline assignment: CDR1 GTSNPN and CDR2 SVGIG (reference sequence). The CDR3 contains 13 residues. CDR3 loop: CAWSTGAGNTIYF. The CDR3 DNA follows: TGTGCCTGGAGCACAGGGGCTGGAAACACCATATATTTT.

The chain recombines TRBV5-1 with TRBJ2-1, with a tentative D call TRBD2 (5 bases). With 4 bases removed from V and 0 bases from J, the gap between germline ends came to 20 bases. CDR3 length: 18 amino acids. The germline V gene has CDR1 SGHRS and CDR2 YFSETQ. The CDR3 loop is CASSPSASLGSSYNEQFF. In DNA form, the CDR3 reads TGCGCCAGCAGCCCCTCCGCTAGCTTAGGAAGCTCCTACAATGAGCAGTTCTTC.

This clone has more than one count but fewer than ten. The V gene is TRBV4-2, the J gene TRBJ2-7, with a weak D call TRBD1 (5 bases). The V end lost 4 bases, the J end lost 0 bases, and 13 bases lay between the germline ends. Germline assignment: CDR1 LGHNA and CDR2 YNFKEQ. The CDR3 is 15 residues long. The CDR3 coding sequence is TGTGCCAGCAGCCTAAGGGGCACCCCCTCCTACGAGCAGTACTTC. It specifies CASSLRGTPSYEQYF.

This chain connects TRBV4-2 to TRBJ2-2; 9 bases agree with TRBD2. The CDR3 totals 16 residues. V lost 1 base to trimming and J lost 5 bases; unmatched junction nucleotides: 5. Germline V gives CDR1 LGHNA, CDR2 YNFKEQ. The chain's CDR3 is CASSQGLAGGTGELFF. DNA of the CDR3: TGTGCCAGCAGCCAAGGACTTGCGGGGGGGACCGGGGAGCTGTTTTTT.

This clone was recorded only once. The rearrangement joins TRBV4-1 to TRBJ2-1, with a tentative D call TRBD2 (6 bases). Trimming shortened V by 1 base and J by 7 bases, and 14 bases separated the two germline ends. The CDR3 sequence is 15 residues long. Germline V lookup: CDR1 MGHRA, CDR2 YSYEKL. This chain's CDR3 is CASSQGPLEGNEQFF. CDR3 in DNA: TGCGCCAGCAGCCAAGGACCGTTGGAGGGTAATGAGCAGTTCTTC.

This sequence joins TRBV11-2 and TRBJ1-2; 9 nucleotides agree with TRBD1. This CDR3 contains 15 residues. J was trimmed by 5 bases and V by 0 bases; bases with no gene match: 4. Germline assignment: CDR1 SGHAT and CDR2 FQNNGV. CDR3 sequence: CASSLDPQGAYGYTF. The CDR3 nucleotides read TGTGCCAGCAGCTTAGACCCACAGGGGGCATATGGCTACACCTTC.

This clone has a single count. The DNA for the CDR3 is TGTGCCATCAGCTTCCGCGGGAGTGAGGATGAGCAGTTCTTC. It specifies CAISFRGSEDEQFF. The chain couples TRBV10-3 to TRBJ2-1; 7 bases are a match to TRBD2. V shed 6 bases, J shed 8 bases, and the junction held 10 bases outside the gene matches. CDR1 ENHRY and CDR2 SYGVKD come from the germline V gene. This CDR3 has 14 residues.

The chain recombines TRBV7-2 with TRBJ2-7; D unclear. V was clipped by 0 bases and J by 4 bases, with 7 bases between them. The CDR3 consists of 13 residues. CDR1 is SGHTA and CDR2 is FQGNSA in the germline V gene. This chain's CDR3 is CASSLARSYEQYF. The CDR3 bases are TGTGCCAGCAGCTTAGCGCGATCTTACGAGCAGTACTTC. Filled out from reference TRBV7-2 and TRBJ2-7, the complete variable domain reads GAGVSQSPSNKVTEKGKDVELRCDPISGHTALYWYRQSLGQGLEFLIYFQGNSAPDKSGLPSDRFSAERTGGSVSTLTIQRTQQEDSAVYLCASSLARSYEQYFGPGTRLTVT.